This T cell receptor beta chain comes out of a study of cytomegalovirus exposure and HLA in healthy donors (dated by TCRdb to 2017 to 2019). Notes on the research overall: An earlier analysis of several hundred of the donors reported about 290 Gb of sequence data and 100 million to 130 million unique TCR beta sequences from about 180 million T cells. Class I and class II HLA loci were covered by the typing at four-digit resolution. The later analysis used no new phenotypic data to find candidate immune exposures, relying instead on TCR beta sequences and their occurrence across donors. A later genetic analysis used genome-wide SNP genotypes for about 65% of the 666 donors, treating that subset as a discovery cohort. The genetic ancestry cluster associated with self-reported Caucasian donors included 65% to 90% of the 350 to 500 genotyped donors. An earlier analysis of several hundred of the donors applied high-throughput TCR beta sequencing to assess whether each TCR beta V gene segment acted as functional or pseudogenic. All discovery cohort repertoires had been generated using a single sequencing platform. Donor age, sex, ethnicity and CMV serostatus were compiled together with the repertoire data. High-throughput TCR immunosequencing, statistical association of individual TCRs with disease status, and machine learning were combined to predict cytomegalovirus infection status. The study aimed to test whether signatures of past pathogen exposure could be identified by cataloging public T cell receptors. On average, about 240,000 unique TCR beta nucleotide sequences were sequenced per donor among 398 genotyped donors of the cohort, with roughly a sixth of those sequences being non-productive. Because of strong linkage in the cohort, roughly five DR-DQ haplotypes were treated as single units for association and clustering. An early release covering approximately 600 HLA-typed donors comprised around 300 gigabases of sequencing data and around 80 million unique TCR sequences. A later analysis re-examined previously published TCR beta repertoires from several hundred donors and added high-resolution HLA genotyping to investigate patterns of TCR occurrence. Besides the first cohort of roughly 640 subjects, a separate validation cohort made up of roughly 120 different subjects was used. The number of donors typed differed by locus, with roughly 620-640 for A, B, C, DRB1 and DQB1, 522 for DQA1, 600 to 610 for DPA1, and around 430 for DPB1. The study profiled the T cell repertoires of around 700 subjects by immunosequencing and related them to cytomegalovirus serostatus. What the research found in general, with its limitations: Across donors, most TCR sequences were observed very rarely, whereas some public TCRs were present in many individuals. Because the 87-base-pair reads could not distinguish some IMGT-functional V segments, including TRBV6-2 and TRBV6-3, those segments were excluded. This cohort had only TCR beta chains sequenced, and the lack of alpha or paired-chain data limited which features could be detected. V-gene and J-gene trimming of TCR beta chains was associated with a missense DCLRE1C variant in a later genetic analysis, and the association was replicated in an independent cohort. Roughly uniform sequencing depth across donors was assumed in presence/absence analyses, although this assumption may not hold. Broadly in line with IMGT annotations, most TCR beta V segments showed up in productive rearrangements about 90% or about 30% of the time in an earlier analysis of approximately 600 of the donors. In a later analysis, some 18,000 TCR beta sequences were associated with specific HLA alleles at a false discovery rate of 0.05. In a later analysis, most CMV-associated TCR beta chains were found to appear HLA-restricted, with HLA associations seemingly driven largely by CMV exposure. Assigning TCR associations to individual alleles was difficult when HLA alleles, especially DR and DQ, strongly co-occurred. Because counts were too low, fewer than 20 rarely observed V segments, including chromosome 9 orphons, were excluded from the earlier analysis of some 590 of the donors. In vitro tests confirmed that a few of the cytomegalovirus-associated TCR beta chains recognize cytomegalovirus antigens. In the study, 150 to 200 TCR beta chains were listed as associated with cytomegalovirus. According to the authors, the approach could potentially be generalized to other disease states and immunological phenotypes. Because HLA typing was missing for some donors at each locus, association tests included only the typed subset. The classifier was reported to diagnose cytomegalovirus status with high specificity and sensitivity in both the original and validation cohorts. Correlated functional status among segregating V segments might reflect linkage disequilibrium, but an unknown experimental factor could not be ruled out. A later analysis reported that several top co-occurrence clusters appeared linked to parvovirus B19, influenza, CMV and Epstein-Barr virus. The sequencing pipeline was judged likely to have produced a cluster of highly shared sequence variants as a technical artifact. A further reported finding was that TCR beta sequences accurately predicted the HLA-A and HLA-B alleles for most subjects in the first cohort. In a later genetic analysis, fewer N-insertions in productive TCRs were reported among donors in an Asian-associated ancestry cluster than the roughly 700-donor mean. According to a later analysis, TCR association rates differed among HLA loci, with DRB1 alleles showing the most associated TCRs and HLA-C alleles showing the fewest. The only immune exposure information available for the cohort was CMV serostatus. A later analysis found that HLA-associated TCR beta chains were more clonally expanded and had lower generation probabilities than equally common non-associated chains.

In total, fewer than 750 healthy bone marrow donors made up the cohort. All cohort members were sampled while nominally healthy, although unrecorded immune exposures were likely present. The donor was CMV seropositive and belonged to the group of 250 to 300 seropositive cohort members. A peripheral blood sample was provided by each donor, and peripheral blood mononuclear cells were used for TCR beta sequencing. The Qiagen DNeasy Blood Extraction Kit was used to extract genomic DNA from the blood cell samples. The CDR3 spans 14 residues, from the cysteine through the phenylalanine. Solely the CDR3 DNA is kept, with 42 bases framed from the first base. V loses 2 bases, J loses 4 bases, and the germline ends lie 10 bases apart. The germline V gene sets CDR1 to MGHDK and CDR2 to SYGVNS. The library was made by the immunoSEQ multiplex PCR assay. For the multiplex PCR, a mixture combining 60 forward primers for TCR Vbeta segments and 13 reverse primers for TCR Jbeta segments was used. The CDR3 region of rearranged TCR beta genes was amplified from genomic DNA by a multiplex PCR assay. The amplified TCR beta libraries were sequenced on the Illumina HiSeq System as 87-base-pair reads. On the authors' methods: In a later analysis, some 80 million unique TCR beta chains were counted across the 650 to 700 repertoires, and roughly 9.9 million of these chains were shared by at least two donors. A nearest-neighbor algorithm error-corrected the raw reads and collapsed the reads into unique sequences, merging closely related sequences to remove PCR and sequencing errors. To assign V, D and J gene segments, CDR3 sequences were aligned to IMGT reference sequences. Each retained sequence needed at least a six-nucleotide match to both a V gene segment and a J gene segment. Rearrangements were classified as productive when the CDR3 lacked stop codons and remained in frame with V and J, and all other rearrangements were classified as non-productive. Following IMGT convention, CDR3 was defined as the stretch from the second conserved V-encoded cysteine up to the conserved J-encoded phenylalanine. Sequences without an unambiguous match to a single V gene segment were excluded from the earlier analysis of about 600 of the donors. An earlier analysis of a few hundred of the donors called V segments functional above 56.7% productive rearrangements and segregating when the between-donor standard deviation exceeded 5%. A statistical classification framework was developed to diagnose cytomegalovirus status using the catalog of TCR beta chain sequences. In a later analysis, V and J genes were assigned by comparing TCR nucleotide sequences against IMGT/GENE-DB human TR gene sequences. A later analysis assigned CDR3 sequences and most-parsimonious VDJ recombination scenarios with the TCRdist pipeline. A later analysis defined each TCR beta chain by its CDR3 amino acid sequence plus V-gene family, and excluded reads lacking a unique V-gene family. A later analysis removed 450 to 600 highly shared, low-generation-probability nucleotide sequences to deal with suspected cross-contamination and a sequencing artifact. In a later analysis, a clonal expansion index for each public chain was calculated from normalized within-repertoire ranks of inferred template counts. Generation probabilities in a later analysis came from a VDJ recombination model fitted to out-of-frame rearrangements, and those results were checked against IGoR. Hypergeometric tests were used in a later analysis to score TCR-TCR, TCR-HLA and TCR-CMV co-occurrence, with a repertoire-size bias correction applied to the TCR pairs. In a later analysis, false discovery rates were estimated by permuting HLA or CMV assignments 20 times. In a later analysis, co-occurring TCRs were grouped with DBSCAN, and TCRdist sequence similarity was added when clustering was performed within HLA-allele-positive subsets. For co-occurrence clustering, repertoires with fewer than 30,000 or more than 120,000 public chains were excluded, along with about five repertoires with anomalous nucleotide sharing. Drawn from immuneACCESS, this table holds only the in-frame rearrangements with V and J called that TCRdb kept. Clones are partly lost; checked studies trace under half to an unresolved V gene and leave the rest unexplained. That table gives V, J and clone size, and the DNA gave D and trimming. This sample comprises 85,000 to 120,000 clones, approximately 71% of them detected only once. The ten largest clones add up to 9.6% of the sample.

Concerning this clone itself: What antigen it recognizes has not been identified. No base quality values were provided; no much bigger clone lies one nucleotide off.

In this chain, TRBV25-1 is recombined with TRBJ2-3; the D gene cannot be resolved reliably. This receptor was identified in a male donor in good health and CMV-seropositive. Sequencing was carried out using PBMCs. The encoded CDR3 is CASSEQQFPDTQYF. The DNA sequence is as follows: TGTGCCAGCAGTGAACAACAGTTCCCAGATACGCAGTATTTT.